This T cell receptor (beta chain) was identified in a study of blood T cells in healthy people across ages. Whole-study results and caveats: Long-lived and aged donors differed, with more naive CD4+ cells and higher diversity in the long-lived. The lack of PBMC sorting stopped any conclusive naive versus antigen-experienced comparison.

This clonotype showed up many times. No antigen is known for it. A second PCR, run for roughly 7 to 12 cycles, used a sample-barcoded 5' primer plus a J-beta primer mix. TCRdb ran MiXCR on the 5' RACE reads and lists one entry per CDR3 protein. The top ten clones hold 15% to 20% of a sample with over 600,000 distinct CDR3 sequences, around 45% of them seen once. The CDR3 is made up of 13 amino acids. CDR1 is SGHTA and CDR2 is FQGTGA in the germline V gene. Deletions cut 4 bases from V and 1 base from J, with 7 bases between. Collection of approximately 9.3 milliliters of peripheral blood was performed for each donor.

V usage is TRBV7-3 and J usage is TRBJ1-1, with unresolved D. Sequencing was performed on blood. This TCR derives from a man at least 80 years old in good health. This chain's CDR3 is CASSSPGNTEAFF. CDR3 nucleotides: TGTGCCAGCAGCTCCCCGGGGAACACTGAAGCTTTCTTT.